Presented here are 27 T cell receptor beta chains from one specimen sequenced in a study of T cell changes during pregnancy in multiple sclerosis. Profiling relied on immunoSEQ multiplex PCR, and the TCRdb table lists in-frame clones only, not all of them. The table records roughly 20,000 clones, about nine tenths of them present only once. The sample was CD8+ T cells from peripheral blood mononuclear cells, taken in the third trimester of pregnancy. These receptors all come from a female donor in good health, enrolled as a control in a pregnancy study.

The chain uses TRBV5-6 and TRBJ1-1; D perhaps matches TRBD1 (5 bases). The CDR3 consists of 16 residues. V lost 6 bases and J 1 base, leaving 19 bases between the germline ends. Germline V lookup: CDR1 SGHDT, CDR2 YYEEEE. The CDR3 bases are TGTGCCAGCACCCCCGGGGGTAGGGAGCCGAACACTGAAGCTTTCTTT. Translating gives CASTPGGREPNTEAFF.

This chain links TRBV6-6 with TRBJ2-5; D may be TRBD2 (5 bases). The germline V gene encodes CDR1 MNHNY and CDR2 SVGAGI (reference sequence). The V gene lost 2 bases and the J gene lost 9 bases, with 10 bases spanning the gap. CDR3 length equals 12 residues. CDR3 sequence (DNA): TGTGCCAGCAGTTACACTGGCGGGTCCCAGTACTTC. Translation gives CASSYTGGSQYF.

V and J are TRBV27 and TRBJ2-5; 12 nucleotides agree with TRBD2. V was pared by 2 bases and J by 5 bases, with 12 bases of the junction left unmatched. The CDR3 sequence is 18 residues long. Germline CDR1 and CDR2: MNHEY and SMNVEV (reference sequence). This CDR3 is CASSLRGLAGGLGETQYF. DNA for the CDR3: TGTGCCAGCAGTTTAAGGGGGCTAGCGGGGGGGCTCGGGGAGACCCAGTACTTC.

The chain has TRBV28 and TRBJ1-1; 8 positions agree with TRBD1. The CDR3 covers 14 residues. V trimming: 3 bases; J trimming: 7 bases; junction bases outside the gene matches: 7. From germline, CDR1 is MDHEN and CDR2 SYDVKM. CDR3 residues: CASSFRTGQNEAFF. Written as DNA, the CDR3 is TGTGCCAGCAGTTTCCGGACAGGGCAGAATGAAGCTTTCTTT.

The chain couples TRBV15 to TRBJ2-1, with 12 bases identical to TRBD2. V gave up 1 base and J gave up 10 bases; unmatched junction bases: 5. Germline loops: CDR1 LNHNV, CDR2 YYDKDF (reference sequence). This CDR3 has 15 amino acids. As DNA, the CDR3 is TGTGCCACCAGCAGAGGACTAGCGGGAGCTTACGAGCAGTTCTTC. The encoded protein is CATSRGLAGAYEQFF.

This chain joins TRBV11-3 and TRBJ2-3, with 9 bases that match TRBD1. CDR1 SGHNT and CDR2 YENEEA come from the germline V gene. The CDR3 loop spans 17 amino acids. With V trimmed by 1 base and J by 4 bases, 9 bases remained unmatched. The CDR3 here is CASSLAPRDRESDTQYF. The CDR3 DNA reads TGTGCCAGCAGCTTAGCACCTCGGGACAGGGAGTCAGATACGCAGTATTTT.

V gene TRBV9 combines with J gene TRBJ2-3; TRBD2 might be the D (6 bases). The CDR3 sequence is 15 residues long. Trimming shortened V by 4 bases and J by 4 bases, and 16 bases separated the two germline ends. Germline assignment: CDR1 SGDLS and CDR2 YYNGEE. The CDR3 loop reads CASSLRGREADTQYF. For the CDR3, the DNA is TGTGCCAGCAGCCTTCGGGGCAGGGAGGCAGATACGCAGTATTTT.

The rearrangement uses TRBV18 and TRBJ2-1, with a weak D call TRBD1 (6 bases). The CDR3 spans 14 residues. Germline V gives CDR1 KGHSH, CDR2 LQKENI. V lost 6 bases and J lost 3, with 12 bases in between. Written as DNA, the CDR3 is TGTGCCAGCTCCCCGACAGGATTCTACAATGAGCAGTTCTTC. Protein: CASSPTGFYNEQFF.

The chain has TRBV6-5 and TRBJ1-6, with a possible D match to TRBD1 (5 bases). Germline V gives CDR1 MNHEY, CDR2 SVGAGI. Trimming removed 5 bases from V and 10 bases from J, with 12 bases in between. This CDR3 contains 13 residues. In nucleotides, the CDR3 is TGTGCCAGCAGTAACGACAGTGCCTCACCCCTCCACTTT. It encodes CASSNDSASPLHF.

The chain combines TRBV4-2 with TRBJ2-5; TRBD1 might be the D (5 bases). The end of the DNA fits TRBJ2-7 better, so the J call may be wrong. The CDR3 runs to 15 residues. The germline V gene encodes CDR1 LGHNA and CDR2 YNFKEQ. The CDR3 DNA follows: TGTGCCAGCAGCCAAGGCCAGGGTAGCTCCTACGAGCAGTACTTC. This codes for CASSQGQGSSYEQYF.

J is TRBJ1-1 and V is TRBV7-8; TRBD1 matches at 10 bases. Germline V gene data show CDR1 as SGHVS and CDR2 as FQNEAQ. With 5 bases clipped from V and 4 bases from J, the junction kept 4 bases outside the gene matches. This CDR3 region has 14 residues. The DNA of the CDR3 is TGTGCCAGCAGCCCCTGGACAGGGGGCACTGAAGCTTTCTTT. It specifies CASSPWTGGTEAFF.

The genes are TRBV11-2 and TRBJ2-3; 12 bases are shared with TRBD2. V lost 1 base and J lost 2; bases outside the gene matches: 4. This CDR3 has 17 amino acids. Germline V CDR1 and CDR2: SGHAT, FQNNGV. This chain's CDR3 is CASSLGTSGVYTDTQYF. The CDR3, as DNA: TGTGCCAGCAGCTTAGGGACTAGCGGGGTTTACACAGATACGCAGTATTTT.

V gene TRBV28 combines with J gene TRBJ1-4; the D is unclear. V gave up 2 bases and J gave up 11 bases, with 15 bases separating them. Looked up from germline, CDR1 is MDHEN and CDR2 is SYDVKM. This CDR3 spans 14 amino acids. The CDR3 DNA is TGTGCCAGCAGTTTACGGAGGGAGGCGGTTAAACTGTTTTTT. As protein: CASSLRREAVKLFF.

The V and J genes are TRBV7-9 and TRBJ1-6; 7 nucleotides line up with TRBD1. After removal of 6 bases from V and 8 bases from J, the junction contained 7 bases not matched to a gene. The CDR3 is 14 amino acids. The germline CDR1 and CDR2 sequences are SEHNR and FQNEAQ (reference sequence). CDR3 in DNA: TGTGCCAGCAGGCTAGGGGGCTTGTATTCACCCCTCCACTTT. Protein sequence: CASRLGGLYSPLHF. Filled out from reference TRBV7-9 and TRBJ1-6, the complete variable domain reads DTGVSQNPRHKITKRGQNVTFRCDPISEHNRLYWYRQTLGQGPEFLTYFQNEAQLEKSRLLSDRFSAERPKGSFSTLEIQRTEQGDSAMYLCASRLGGLYSPLHFGNGTRLTVT.

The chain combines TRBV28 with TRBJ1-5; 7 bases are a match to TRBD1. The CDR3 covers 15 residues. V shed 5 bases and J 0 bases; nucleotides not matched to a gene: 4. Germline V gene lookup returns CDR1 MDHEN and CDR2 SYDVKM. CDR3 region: CASSATGLSNQPQHF. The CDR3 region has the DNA TGTGCCAGCAGTGCGACAGGGCTTAGCAATCAGCCCCAGCATTTT. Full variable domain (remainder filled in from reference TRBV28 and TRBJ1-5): DVKVTQSSRYLVKRTGEKVFLECVQDMDHENMFWYRQDPGLGLRLIYFSYDVKMKEKGDIPEGYSVSREKKERFSLILESASTNQTSMYLCASSATGLSNQPQHFGDGTRLSIL.

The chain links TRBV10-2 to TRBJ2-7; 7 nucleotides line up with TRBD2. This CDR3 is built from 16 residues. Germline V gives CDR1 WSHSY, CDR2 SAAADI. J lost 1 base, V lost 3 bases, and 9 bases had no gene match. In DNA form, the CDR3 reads TGCGCCAGCAGTGAAGTTGGGCGGGGGAGATCCTACGAGCAGTACTTC. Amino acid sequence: CASSEVGRGRSYEQYF.

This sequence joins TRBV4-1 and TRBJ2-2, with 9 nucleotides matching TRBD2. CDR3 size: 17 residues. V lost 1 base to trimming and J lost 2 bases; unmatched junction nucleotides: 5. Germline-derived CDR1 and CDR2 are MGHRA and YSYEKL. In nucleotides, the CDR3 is TGCGCCAGCAGCCAAGTTTGGACTAGCGAAAACACCGGGGAGCTGTTTTTT. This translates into CASSQVWTSENTGELFF.

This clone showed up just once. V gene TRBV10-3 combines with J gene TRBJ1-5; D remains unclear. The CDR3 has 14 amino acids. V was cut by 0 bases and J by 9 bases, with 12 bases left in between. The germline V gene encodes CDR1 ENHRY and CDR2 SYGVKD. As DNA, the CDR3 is TGTGCCATCAGTGAGTCGGGAGGAATCGGGCCCCAGCATTTT. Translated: CAISESGGIGPQHF.

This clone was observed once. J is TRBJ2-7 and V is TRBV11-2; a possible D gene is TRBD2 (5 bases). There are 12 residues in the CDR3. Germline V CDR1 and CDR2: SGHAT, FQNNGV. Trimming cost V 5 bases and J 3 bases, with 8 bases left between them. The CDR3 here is CASSLGLYEQYF. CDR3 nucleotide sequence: TGTGCCAGCAGCCTCGGACTCTACGAGCAGTACTTC.

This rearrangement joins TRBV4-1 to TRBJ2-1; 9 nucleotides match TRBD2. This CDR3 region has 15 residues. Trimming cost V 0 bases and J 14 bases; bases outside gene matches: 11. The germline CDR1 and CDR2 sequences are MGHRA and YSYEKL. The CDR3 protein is CASSQEAARGGVKFF. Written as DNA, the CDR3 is TGCGCCAGCAGCCAAGAAGCGGCGCGGGGGGGCGTGAAGTTCTTC.

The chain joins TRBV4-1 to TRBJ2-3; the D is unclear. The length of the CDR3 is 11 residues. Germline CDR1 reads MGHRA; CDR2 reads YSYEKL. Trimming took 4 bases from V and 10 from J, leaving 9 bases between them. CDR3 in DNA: TGCGCCAGCAGCCGGCGGAAGGCGCAGTATTTT. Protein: CASSRRKAQYF.

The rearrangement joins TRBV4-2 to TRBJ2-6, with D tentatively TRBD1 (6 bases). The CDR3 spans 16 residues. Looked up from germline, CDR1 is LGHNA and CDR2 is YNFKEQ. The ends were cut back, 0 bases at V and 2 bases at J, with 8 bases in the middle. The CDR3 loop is CASSQEGATGANVLTF. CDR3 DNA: TGTGCCAGCAGCCAAGAGGGGGCCACTGGGGCCAACGTCCTGACTTTC.

CDR3 in amino acids: CASSLTGTGSYNEQFF. Written as DNA, the CDR3 is TGTGCCAGCAGTTTAACCGGGACAGGGTCCTACAATGAGCAGTTCTTC. The chain recombines TRBV6-5 with TRBJ2-1, with 9 bases lining up with TRBD1. The CDR3 has 16 amino acids. V lost 4 bases to trimming and J lost 1 base; unmatched junction nucleotides: 5. The germline CDR1 and CDR2 sequences are MNHEY and SVGAGI.

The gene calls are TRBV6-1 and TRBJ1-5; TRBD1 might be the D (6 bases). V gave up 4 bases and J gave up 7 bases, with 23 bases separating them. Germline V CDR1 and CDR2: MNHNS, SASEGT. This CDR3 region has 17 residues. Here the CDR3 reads CASSVPLYPGHLQPQHF. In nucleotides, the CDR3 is TGTGCCAGCAGTGTTCCACTTTATCCGGGACACCTCCAGCCCCAGCATTTT.

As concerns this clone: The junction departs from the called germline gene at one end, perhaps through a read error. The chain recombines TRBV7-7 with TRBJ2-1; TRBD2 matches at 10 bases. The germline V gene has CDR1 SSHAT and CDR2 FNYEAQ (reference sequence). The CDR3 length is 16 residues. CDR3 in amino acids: CASSLGAGGPYNEQFF. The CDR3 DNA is TGTGCTAGCAGCTTAGGAGCGGGAGGGCCCTACAATGAGCAGTTCTTC.

The CDR3 DNA sequence: TGTGCCAGCAGCCGTACAGGAGGGATGGACTATGGCTACACCTTC. Amino acid sequence: CASSRTGGMDYGYTF. V gene TRBV28 combines with J gene TRBJ1-2, with a possible D match to TRBD1 (5 bases). Per germline, CDR1 MDHEN and CDR2 SYDVKM. V dropped 6 bases and J dropped 3 bases, with 17 bases sitting between them. The CDR3 is made up of 15 amino acids.

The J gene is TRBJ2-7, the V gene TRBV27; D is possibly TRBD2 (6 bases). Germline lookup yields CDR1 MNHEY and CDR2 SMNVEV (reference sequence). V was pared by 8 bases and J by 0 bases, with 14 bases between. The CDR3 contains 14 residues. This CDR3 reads CASSWGVGSYEQYF. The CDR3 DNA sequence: TGTGCCAGCTCTTGGGGGGTGGGCTCCTACGAGCAGTACTTC.